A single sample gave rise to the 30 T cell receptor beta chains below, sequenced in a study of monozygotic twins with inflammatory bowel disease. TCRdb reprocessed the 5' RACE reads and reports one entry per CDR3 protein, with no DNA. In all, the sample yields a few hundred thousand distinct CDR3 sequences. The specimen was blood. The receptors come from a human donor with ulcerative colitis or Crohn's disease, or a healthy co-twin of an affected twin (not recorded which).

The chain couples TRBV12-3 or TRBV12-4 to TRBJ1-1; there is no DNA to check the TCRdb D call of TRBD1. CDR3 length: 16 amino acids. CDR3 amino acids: CASSLGDISRSTEAFF.

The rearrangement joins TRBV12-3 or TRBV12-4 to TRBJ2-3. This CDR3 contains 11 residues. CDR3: CATVGRNTQYF.

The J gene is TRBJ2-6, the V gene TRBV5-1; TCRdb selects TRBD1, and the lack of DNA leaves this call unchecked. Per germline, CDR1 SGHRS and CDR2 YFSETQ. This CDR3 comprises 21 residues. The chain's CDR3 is CASSFQTIRDSYYSGANVLTF. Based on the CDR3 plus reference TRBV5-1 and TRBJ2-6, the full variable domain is KAGVTQTPRYLIKTRGQQVTLSCSPISGHRSVSWYQQTPGQGLQFLFEYFSETQRNKGNFPGRFSGRQFSNSRSEMNVSTLELGDSALYLCASSFQTIRDSYYSGANVLTFGAGSRLTVL.

The chain's CDR3 is CASSISTGFNEKLFF. The chain combines TRBV7-2 with TRBJ1-4; with no DNA, the TCRdb D assignment of TRBD1 cannot be verified. CDR3 length: 15 amino acids. Per the germline V gene, CDR1 is SGHTA and CDR2 is FQGNSA.

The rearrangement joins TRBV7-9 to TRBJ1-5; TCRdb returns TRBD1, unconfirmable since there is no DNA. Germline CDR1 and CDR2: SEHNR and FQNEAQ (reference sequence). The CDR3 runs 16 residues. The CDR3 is CASSRRDRAGNQPQHF.

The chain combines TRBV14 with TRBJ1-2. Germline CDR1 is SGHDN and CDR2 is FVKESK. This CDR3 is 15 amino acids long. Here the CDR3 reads CASSQERVANYGYTF.

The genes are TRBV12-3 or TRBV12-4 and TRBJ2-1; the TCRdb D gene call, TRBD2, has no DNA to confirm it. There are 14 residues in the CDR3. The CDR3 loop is CASSTRDFSNEQFF.

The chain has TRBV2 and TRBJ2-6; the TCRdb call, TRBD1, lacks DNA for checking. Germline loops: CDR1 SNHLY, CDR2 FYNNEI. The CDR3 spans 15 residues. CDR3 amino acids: CASSPGVSGANVLTF.

The chain's CDR3 is CASSLGGGLNTEAFF. The V call is TRBV12-3 or TRBV12-4, the J call TRBJ1-1; the TRBD1 assignment by TCRdb is unverifiable without DNA. The CDR3 covers 15 residues.

CDR3 protein: CASSDWGRSYEQYF. The rearrangement links TRBV25-1 to TRBJ2-7. The CDR3 covers 14 residues. Per the germline V gene, CDR1 is MGHDK and CDR2 is SYGVNS.

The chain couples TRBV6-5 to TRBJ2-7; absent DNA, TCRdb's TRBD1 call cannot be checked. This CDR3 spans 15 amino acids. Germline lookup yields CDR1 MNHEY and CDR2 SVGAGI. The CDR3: CASSYALTQSYEQYF.

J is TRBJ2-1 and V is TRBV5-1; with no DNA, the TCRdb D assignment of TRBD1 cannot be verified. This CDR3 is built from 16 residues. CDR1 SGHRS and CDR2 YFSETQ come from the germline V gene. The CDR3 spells CASSLQGPDVGNEQFF.

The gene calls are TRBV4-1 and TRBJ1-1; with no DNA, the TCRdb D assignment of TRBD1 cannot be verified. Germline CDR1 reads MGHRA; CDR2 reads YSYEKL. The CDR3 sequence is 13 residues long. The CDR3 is CASSQEGDTEAFF.

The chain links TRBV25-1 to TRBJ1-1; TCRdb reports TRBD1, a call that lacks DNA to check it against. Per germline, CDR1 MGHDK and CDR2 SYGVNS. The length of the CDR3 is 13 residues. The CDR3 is CASRGYGGTEAFF. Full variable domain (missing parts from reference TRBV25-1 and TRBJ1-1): EADIYQTPRYLVIGTGKKITLECSQTMGHDKMYWYQQDPGMELHLIHYSYGVNSTEKGDLSSESTVSRIRTEHFPLTLESARPSHTSQYLCASRGYGGTEAFFGQGTRLTVV.

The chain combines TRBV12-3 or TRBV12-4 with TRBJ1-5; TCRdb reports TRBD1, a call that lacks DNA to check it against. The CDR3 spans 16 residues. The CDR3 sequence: CASSPGPFPGNQPQHF.

CDR3 amino acids: CASSPASGNEKLFF. V gene TRBV5-1 combines with J gene TRBJ1-4. This CDR3 has 14 residues. The germline CDR1 and CDR2 sequences are SGHRS and YFSETQ.

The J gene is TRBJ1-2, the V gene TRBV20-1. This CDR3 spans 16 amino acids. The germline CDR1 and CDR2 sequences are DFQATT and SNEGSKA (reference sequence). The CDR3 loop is CSARDERGTPVYGYTF.

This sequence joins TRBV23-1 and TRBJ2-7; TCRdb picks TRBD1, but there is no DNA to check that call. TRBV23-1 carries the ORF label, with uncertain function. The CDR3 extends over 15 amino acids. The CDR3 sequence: CASSFRQGQPYEQYF.

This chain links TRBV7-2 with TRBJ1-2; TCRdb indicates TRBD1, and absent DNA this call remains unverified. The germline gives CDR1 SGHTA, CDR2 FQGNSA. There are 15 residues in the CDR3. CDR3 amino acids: CASSPQDRGGYGYTF. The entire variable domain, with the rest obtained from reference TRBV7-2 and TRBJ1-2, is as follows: GAGVSQSPSNKVTEKGKDVELRCDPISGHTALYWYRQSLGQGLEFLIYFQGNSAPDKSGLPSDRFSAERTGGSVSTLTIQRTQQEDSAVYLCASSPQDRGGYGYTFGSGTRLTVV.

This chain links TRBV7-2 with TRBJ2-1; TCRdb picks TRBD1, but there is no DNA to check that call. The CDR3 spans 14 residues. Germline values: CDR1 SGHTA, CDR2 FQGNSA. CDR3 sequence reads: CASSLEGQDNEQFF.

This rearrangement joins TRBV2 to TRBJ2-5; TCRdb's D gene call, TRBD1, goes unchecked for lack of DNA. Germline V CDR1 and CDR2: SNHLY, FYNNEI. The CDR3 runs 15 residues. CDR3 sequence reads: CATRLWTPPGETQYF.

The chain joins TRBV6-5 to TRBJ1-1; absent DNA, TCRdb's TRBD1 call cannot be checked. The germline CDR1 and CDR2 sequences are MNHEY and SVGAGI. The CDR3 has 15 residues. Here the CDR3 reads CASSYDSNPNTEAFF.

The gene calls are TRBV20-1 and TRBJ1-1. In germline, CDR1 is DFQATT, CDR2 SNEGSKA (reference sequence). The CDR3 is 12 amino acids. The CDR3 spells CSAWGSSRLAFF.

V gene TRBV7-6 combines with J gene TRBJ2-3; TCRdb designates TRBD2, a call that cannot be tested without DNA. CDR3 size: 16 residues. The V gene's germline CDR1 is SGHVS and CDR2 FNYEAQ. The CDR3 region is CASSPPSGGFTDTQYF. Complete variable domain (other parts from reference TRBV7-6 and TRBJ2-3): GAGVSQSPRYKVTKRGQDVALRCDPISGHVSLYWYRQALGQGPEFLTYFNYEAQQDKSGLPNDRFSAERPEGSISTLTIQRTEQRDSAMYRCASSPPSGGFTDTQYFGPGTRLTVL.

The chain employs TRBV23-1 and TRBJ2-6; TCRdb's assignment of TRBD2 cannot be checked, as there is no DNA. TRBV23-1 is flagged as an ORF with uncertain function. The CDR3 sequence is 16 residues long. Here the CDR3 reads CASSPTRRAGANVLTF.

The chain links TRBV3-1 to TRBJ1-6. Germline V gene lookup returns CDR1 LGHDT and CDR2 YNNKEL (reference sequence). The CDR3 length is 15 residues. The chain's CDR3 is CASSQELDGYSPLHF.

The CDR3 reads CASSQASALGETQYF. V usage is TRBV3-1 and J usage is TRBJ2-5; the TCRdb D gene call, TRBD2, has no DNA to confirm it. CDR1 and CDR2 from the germline V gene are LGHDT and YNNKEL (reference sequence). The CDR3 is 15 amino acids.

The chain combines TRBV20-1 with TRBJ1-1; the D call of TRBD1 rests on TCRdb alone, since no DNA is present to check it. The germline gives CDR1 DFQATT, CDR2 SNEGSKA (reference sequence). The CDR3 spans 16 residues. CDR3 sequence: CSARSLTGMGNTEAFF.

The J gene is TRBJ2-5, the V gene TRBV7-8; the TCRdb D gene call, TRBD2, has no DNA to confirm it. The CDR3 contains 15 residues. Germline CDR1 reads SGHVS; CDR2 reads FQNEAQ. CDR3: CASSAMRVGRETQYF.

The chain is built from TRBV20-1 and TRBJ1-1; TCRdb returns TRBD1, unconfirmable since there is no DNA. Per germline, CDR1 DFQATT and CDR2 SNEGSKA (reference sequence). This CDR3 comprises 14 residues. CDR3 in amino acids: CSAPGGPGRTEAFF.